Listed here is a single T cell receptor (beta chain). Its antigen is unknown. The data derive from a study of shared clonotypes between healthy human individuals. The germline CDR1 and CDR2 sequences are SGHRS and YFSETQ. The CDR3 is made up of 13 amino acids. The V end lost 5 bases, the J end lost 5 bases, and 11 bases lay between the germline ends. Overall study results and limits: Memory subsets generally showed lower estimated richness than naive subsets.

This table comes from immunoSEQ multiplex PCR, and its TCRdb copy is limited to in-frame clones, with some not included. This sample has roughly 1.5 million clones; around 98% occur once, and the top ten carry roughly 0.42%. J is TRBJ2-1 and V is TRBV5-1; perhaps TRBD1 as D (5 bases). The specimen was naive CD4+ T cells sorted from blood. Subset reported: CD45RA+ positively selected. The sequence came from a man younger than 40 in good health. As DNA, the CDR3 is TGCGCCAGCAGTTTAGGACATAACAATGAGCAGTTCTTC. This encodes CASSLGHNNEQFF.